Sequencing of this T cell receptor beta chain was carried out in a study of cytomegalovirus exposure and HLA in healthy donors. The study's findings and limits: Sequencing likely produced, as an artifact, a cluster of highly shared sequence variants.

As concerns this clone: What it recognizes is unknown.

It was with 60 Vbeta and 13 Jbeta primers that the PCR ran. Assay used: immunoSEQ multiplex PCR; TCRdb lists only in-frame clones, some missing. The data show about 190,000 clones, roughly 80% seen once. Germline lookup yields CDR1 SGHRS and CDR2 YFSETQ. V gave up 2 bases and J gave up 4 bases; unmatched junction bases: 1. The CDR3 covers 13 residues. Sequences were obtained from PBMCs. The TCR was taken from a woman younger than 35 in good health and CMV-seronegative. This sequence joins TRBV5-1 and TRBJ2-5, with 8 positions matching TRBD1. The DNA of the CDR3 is TGCGCCAGCAGCTTCGGACAGGGAGAGACCCAGTACTTC. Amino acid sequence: CASSFGQGETQYF.